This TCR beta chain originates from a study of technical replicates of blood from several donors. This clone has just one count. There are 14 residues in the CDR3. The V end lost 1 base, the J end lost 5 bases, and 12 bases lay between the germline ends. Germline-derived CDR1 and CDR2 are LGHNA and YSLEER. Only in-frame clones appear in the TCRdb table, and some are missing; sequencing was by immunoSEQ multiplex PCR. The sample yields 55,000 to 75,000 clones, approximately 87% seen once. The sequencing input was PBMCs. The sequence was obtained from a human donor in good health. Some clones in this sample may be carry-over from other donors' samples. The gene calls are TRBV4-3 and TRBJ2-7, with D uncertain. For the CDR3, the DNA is TGCGCCAGCAGCCAAGGAGGTAGTGTGGACGAGCAGTACTTC. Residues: CASSQGGSVDEQYF.